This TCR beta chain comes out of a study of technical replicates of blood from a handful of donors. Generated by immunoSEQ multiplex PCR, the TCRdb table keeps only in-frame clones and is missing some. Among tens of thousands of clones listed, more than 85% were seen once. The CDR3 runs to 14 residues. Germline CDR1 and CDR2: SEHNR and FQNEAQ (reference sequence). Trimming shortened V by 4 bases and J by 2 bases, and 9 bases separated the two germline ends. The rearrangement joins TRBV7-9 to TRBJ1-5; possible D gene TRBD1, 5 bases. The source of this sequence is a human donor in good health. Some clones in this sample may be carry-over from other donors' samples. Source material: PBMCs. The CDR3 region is CASSSEGGNQPQHF. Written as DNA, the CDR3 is TGTGCCAGCAGCTCAGAAGGGGGCAATCAGCCCCAGCATTTT.